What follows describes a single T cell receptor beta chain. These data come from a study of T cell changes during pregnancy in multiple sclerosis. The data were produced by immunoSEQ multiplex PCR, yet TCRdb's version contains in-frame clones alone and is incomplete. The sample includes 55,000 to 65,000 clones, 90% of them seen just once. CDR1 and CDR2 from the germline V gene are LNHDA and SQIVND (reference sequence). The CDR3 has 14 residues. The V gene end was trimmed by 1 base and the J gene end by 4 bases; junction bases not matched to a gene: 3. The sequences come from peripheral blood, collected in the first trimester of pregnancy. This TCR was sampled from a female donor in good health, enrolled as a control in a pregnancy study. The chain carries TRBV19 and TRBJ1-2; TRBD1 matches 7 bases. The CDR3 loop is CASSIGQGTYGYTF. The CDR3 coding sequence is TGTGCCAGTAGTATAGGACAGGGAACCTATGGCTACACCTTC.